Following are 23 T cell receptor beta chains from one sample sequenced in a study of immune cell composition in non-small cell lung cancer. The table came from immunoSEQ multiplex PCR; TCRdb's copy has only in-frame clones and leaves some out. The top ten hold 11% of the sample, which has 15,000 or so clones, approximately 81% seen once. Sample: lung tumor tissue. The receptors shown here come from a human donor with non-small cell lung cancer.

The chain uses TRBV4-1 and TRBJ1-2; D call uncertain. CDR1 is MGHRA, CDR2 YSYEKL, per germline. This CDR3 is built from 14 residues. V was pared by 2 bases and J by 4 bases, with 11 bases between. The CDR3 here is CASSQHRDAYGYTF. DNA for the CDR3: TGCGCCAGCAGCCAACATAGGGATGCCTATGGCTACACCTTC.

V usage is TRBV6-1 and J usage is TRBJ1-3; D is perhaps TRBD1 (5 bases). The CDR3 sequence is 15 residues long. Germline loops: CDR1 MNHNS, CDR2 SASEGT. V was clipped by 0 bases and J by 2 bases, with 8 bases between them. The CDR3 here is CASSEARGAGNTIYF. CDR3 DNA sequence: TGTGCCAGCAGTGAAGCGCGGGGGGCTGGAAACACCATATATTTT.

This chain joins TRBV18 and TRBJ1-2; 7 bases fit TRBD1. The V and J ends lost 6 bases and 8 bases, in that order; junction bases with no gene match: 6. The CDR3 runs to 12 residues. Per the germline V gene, CDR1 is KGHSH and CDR2 is LQKENI. Here the CDR3 reads CASSHRGEGYTF. The CDR3 bases are TGTGCCAGCTCGCACAGGGGAGAGGGCTACACCTTC.

J is TRBJ2-1 and V is TRBV4-1; the match to TRBD2 covers 13 bases. The CDR3 extends over 17 amino acids. With V trimmed by 1 base and J by 7 bases, 7 bases remained unmatched. Germline loops: CDR1 MGHRA, CDR2 YSYEKL. Here the CDR3 DNA reads TGCGCCAGCAGCCAAGCAGGAGGACTAGCGGGAGAAAATGAGCAGTTCTTC. It translates to CASSQAGGLAGENEQFF.

The rearrangement uses TRBV5-5 and TRBJ2-1; D uncertain. The V end was cut by 0 bases, the J end by 7 bases, with 11 bases between. Germline V CDR1 and CDR2: SGHKS, YYEKEE (reference sequence). This CDR3 region has 14 residues. As DNA, the CDR3 is TGTGCCAGCAGCTTGGGTCTAGAATGGAATGAGCAGTTCTTC. It yields the protein CASSLGLEWNEQFF.

This clone has a single count. The chain has TRBV11-3 and TRBJ1-2; tentative D call: TRBD1 (6 bases). Trimming removed 4 bases at V and 4 bases at J, with 13 bases between. The CDR3 consists of 14 residues. The germline V gene has CDR1 SGHNT and CDR2 YENEEA. CDR3 sequence (DNA): TGTGCCAGCAGCTCCACAGGGACCCGCTATGGCTACACCTTC. Its protein is CASSSTGTRYGYTF.

The chain links TRBV7-2 to TRBJ2-7, with 7 nucleotides matching TRBD2. J lost 4 bases, V lost 0 bases, and 12 bases had no gene match. Germline CDR1 reads SGHTA; CDR2 reads FQGNSA. The CDR3 has 17 amino acids. CDR3 coding DNA: TGTGCCAGCAGCTTAGCGCACGGGCGGGAGATTAATTACGAGCAGTACTTC. It encodes CASSLAHGREINYEQYF. Using reference TRBV7-2 and TRBJ2-7 for the parts outside the CDR3, the full variable domain is GAGVSQSPSNKVTEKGKDVELRCDPISGHTALYWYRQSLGQGLEFLIYFQGNSAPDKSGLPSDRFSAERTGGSVSTLTIQRTQQEDSAVYLCASSLAHGREINYEQYFGPGTRLTVT.

This chain uses TRBV28 with TRBJ2-5; 7 bases match TRBD2. Germline-derived CDR1 and CDR2 are MDHEN and SYDVKM. V lost 2 bases and J lost 0; bases outside the gene matches: 12. CDR3 length equals 18 residues. CDR3 sequence reads: CASSLLGSGLNHQETQYF. For the CDR3, the DNA is TGTGCCAGCAGTTTACTAGGTAGCGGGCTAAACCACCAAGAGACCCAGTACTTC.

The chain employs TRBV10-3 and TRBJ2-5, with TRBD2 matching 9 bases. Trimming at V came to 3 bases and at J to 1 base, leaving 6 bases not matched to a gene. This CDR3 is built from 16 residues. Germline assignment: CDR1 ENHRY and CDR2 SYGVKD. This CDR3 is CAISDIVAGAQETQYF. DNA for the CDR3: TGTGCCATCAGTGACATAGTAGCGGGAGCCCAAGAGACCCAGTACTTC.

This chain links TRBV7-6 with TRBJ2-7; 10 bases are shared with TRBD2. V dropped 2 bases and J dropped 4; count of bases not matched to a gene: 2. Per germline, CDR1 SGHVS and CDR2 FNYEAQ. CDR3 length equals 14 residues. The chain's CDR3 is CASSLIAGGYEQYF. CDR3 in DNA: TGTGCCAGCAGCTTAATAGCGGGAGGATACGAGCAGTACTTC.

This clone was detected only a few times. In nucleotides, the CDR3 is TGTGCCAGCAGCGGCTTAATCCCCTACTATGGCTACACCTTC. Amino acid sequence: CASSGLIPYYGYTF. This rearrangement joins TRBV11-3 to TRBJ1-2, with D hard to call. V was pared by 5 bases and J by 3 bases, with 13 bases between. Germline values: CDR1 SGHNT, CDR2 YENEEA. This CDR3 is built from 14 residues.

The J gene is TRBJ1-4, the V gene TRBV4-1, with TRBD1 identical over 8 bases. The CDR3 sequence is 14 residues long. Germline V gives CDR1 MGHRA, CDR2 YSYEKL. The J segment lost 8 bases and the V segment lost 4 bases, leaving 6 bases of the junction unmatched. In nucleotides, the CDR3 is TGCGCCAGCAGCCTACAGGGGGTAGGCGAAAAACTGTTTTTT. Translating it yields CASSLQGVGEKLFF.

About this clone itself: Different DNA sequences within this sample yield the same CDR3. This chain uses TRBV7-2 with TRBJ2-2, with TRBD2 matching over 11 bases. V was pared by 6 bases and J by 2 bases, with 8 bases of the junction left unmatched. Per germline, CDR1 SGHTA and CDR2 FQGNSA. The CDR3 consists of 17 residues. CDR3 DNA sequence: TGTGCCAGCAGAGATTTCGGGACTAGCGGAAACACCGGGGAGCTGTTTTTT. Translation gives CASRDFGTSGNTGELFF.

The sample holds a few counts of this clone. The chain couples TRBV5-1 to TRBJ1-1; 10 nucleotides align to TRBD1. J was trimmed by 5 bases and V by 4 bases; bases with no gene match: 5. CDR1 and CDR2 (germline): SGHRS, YFSETQ. The length of the CDR3 is 14 residues. The CDR3 loop is CASSVGQGRTEAFF. Written as DNA, the CDR3 is TGCGCCAGCAGCGTGGGACAGGGGAGGACTGAAGCTTTCTTT.

The genes are TRBV19 and TRBJ1-1, with a tentative D call TRBD1 (5 bases). Trimming removed 3 bases at V and 0 bases at J, with 14 bases between. Germline V lookup: CDR1 LNHDA, CDR2 SQIVND (reference sequence). This CDR3 is built from 16 residues. The CDR3: CASSITPTVMNTEAFF. The CDR3 DNA sequence: TGTGCCAGTAGTATTACCCCGACAGTTATGAACACTGAAGCTTTCTTT.

The chain joins TRBV5-4 to TRBJ2-1, with 11 bases matching TRBD2. The junction had 6 bases not matched to a gene; V was cut back by 0 bases and J by 7 bases. Germline CDR1 SGHNT, CDR2 YYREEE (reference sequence). The CDR3 is 16 residues long. The DNA for the CDR3 is TGTGCCAGCAGCTTGGATAGCGGGAGGGGGAAGAATGAGCAGTTCTTC. Residues: CASSLDSGRGKNEQFF. The whole variable domain, remainder taken from reference TRBV5-4 and TRBJ2-1, is ETGVTQSPTHLIKTRGQQVTLRCSSQSGHNTVSWYQQALGQGPQFIFQYYREEENGRGNFPPRFSGLQFPNYSSELNVNALELDDSALYLCASSLDSGRGKNEQFFGPGTRLTVL.

The gene calls are TRBV7-9 and TRBJ2-3; TRBD1 or TRBD2 may be the D gene (5 bases each). The CDR3 is 17 residues long. Germline V gene sequence: CDR1 SEHNR, CDR2 FQNEAQ (reference sequence). V was shortened by 2 bases and J by 2 bases, with 17 bases between the two germline ends. The CDR3 coding sequence is TGTGCCAGCAGCTTATGGGGCAGGGAGAGGGTCACAGATACGCAGTATTTT. Protein sequence: CASSLWGRERVTDTQYF. The complete variable domain, with remaining parts taken from reference TRBV7-9 and TRBJ2-3, reads DTGVSQNPRHKITKRGQNVTFRCDPISEHNRLYWYRQTLGQGPEFLTYFQNEAQLEKSRLLSDRFSAERPKGSFSTLEIQRTEQGDSAMYLCASSLWGRERVTDTQYFGPGTRLTVL.

This clone was observed a few times. The chain uses TRBV6-5 and TRBJ2-3, with D uncertain. The CDR3 contains 13 residues. The germline gives CDR1 MNHEY, CDR2 SVGAGI. Trimming took off 5 bases at V and 5 bases at J, with 11 bases between the two ends. For the CDR3, the DNA is TGTGCCAGCAGTCCTCCTGCTAAAGATACGCAGTATTTT. It specifies CASSPPAKDTQYF.

The V and J genes are TRBV6-5 and TRBJ1-1; perhaps TRBD1 as D (5 bases). Trimming removed 5 bases at V and 3 bases at J, with 10 bases between. CDR1 is MNHEY, CDR2 SVGAGI, per germline. The CDR3 sequence is 13 residues long. The CDR3 DNA sequence: TGTGCCAGCAGTGACCGGGGGGACACTGAAGCTTTCTTT. Protein sequence: CASSDRGDTEAFF.

This sequence joins TRBV5-6 and TRBJ2-7; 7 bases are shared with TRBD1. The J segment lost 5 bases and the V segment lost 2 bases, leaving 7 bases of the junction unmatched. The CDR3 is 14 residues long. From germline, CDR1 is SGHDT and CDR2 YYEEEE. The CDR3 region has the DNA TGTGCCAGCAGCTTCAGACAGGGAAAAAACGAGCAGTACTTC. It yields the protein CASSFRQGKNEQYF. Complete variable domain (other parts from reference TRBV5-6 and TRBJ2-7): DAGVTQSPTHLIKTRGQQVTLRCSPKSGHDTVSWYQQALGQGPQFIFQYYEEEERQRGNFPDRFSGHQFPNYSSELNVNALLLGDSALYLCASSFRQGKNEQYFGPGTRLTVT.

A few counts support this clone. The rearrangement joins TRBV14 to TRBJ2-7; 12 nucleotides match TRBD2. The V segment lost 3 bases and the J segment 6 bases; nucleotides outside the gene matches: 3. Germline V CDR1 and CDR2: SGHDN, FVKESK. The CDR3 loop spans 14 amino acids. CDR3 nucleotides: TGTGCCAGCAGCCAGCTAGCGGGAGGGCTCGAGCAGTACTTC. This gives the protein CASSQLAGGLEQYF.

The chain joins TRBV13 to TRBJ1-2; D ambiguous. CDR3 size: 13 residues. V gave up 5 bases and J gave up 5 bases, with 12 bases separating them. Germline V gene data show CDR1 as PRHDT and CDR2 as FYEKMQ (reference sequence). The CDR3 DNA is TGTGCCAGCAGCCCGCGGTCCGTGTATGGCTACACCTTC. It yields the protein CASSPRSVYGYTF. Full variable domain (rest looked up from reference TRBV13 and TRBJ1-2): AAGVIQSPRHLIKEKRETATLKCYPIPRHDTVYWYQQGPGQDPQFLISFYEKMQSDKGSIPDRFSAQQFSDYHSELNMSSLELGDSALYFCASSPRSVYGYTFGSGTRLTVV.

V is TRBV18 and J is TRBJ1-4; no reliable D call. V was pared by 4 bases and J by 8 bases, with 14 bases between. CDR1 and CDR2 (germline): KGHSH, LQKENI. CDR3 length: 14 residues. The CDR3 loop is CASSQESLGEKLFF. CDR3 bases: TGTGCCAGCTCACAAGAATCCTTAGGGGAAAAACTGTTTTTT.